Following are 5 T cell receptor beta chains from one sample sequenced in a study of T cells in women clearing cervical HPV infection. TCRdb's copy holds only in-frame clones and misses some; the assay was immunoSEQ multiplex PCR. The specimen's table records approximately 49,000 clones. Sequencing input: blood buffy coat. The receptor source for this set is a woman between 18 and 70 years old with a cervical HPV16 infection that either progressed to CIN3+ or cleared (not recorded which).

About this clone: The read finishes 3 residues shy of the CDR3 end, and the germline J gene is used to complete it. This sequence joins TRBV12-3 or TRBV12-4 and TRBJ2-1; D unresolved. This CDR3 is built from 12 residues. Trimming left V 7 bases short and J 6 bases short, with 10 bases between. The CDR3 loop is CASTRWPNEQFF. The CDR3 DNA, read in part, is TGTGCCAGCACCCGCTGGCCCAATGAG.

In the case of this clone: From the germline J gene comes the end of the CDR3, since the read stops 3 residues before it. The chain carries TRBV7-9 and TRBJ2-1; 8 positions match TRBD1. Germline trimming cut 8 bases from V and 7 bases from J; bases unmatched to any gene: 7. The CDR3 contains 13 residues. Germline CDR1 SEHNR, CDR2 FQNEAQ (reference sequence). CDR3 sequence: CASGRQGSNEQFF. The part of the CDR3 DNA that was read is TGTGCCAGCGGGAGACAGGGGTCGAATGAG. The entire variable domain, with the rest obtained from reference TRBV7-9 and TRBJ2-1, is as follows: DTGVSQNPRHKITKRGQNVTFRCDPISEHNRLYWYRQTLGQGPEFLTYFQNEAQLEKSRLLSDRFSAERPKGSFSTLEIQRTEQGDSAMYLCASGRQGSNEQFFGPGTRLTVL.

Remarks on this clone: Coverage ceases 3 residues before the CDR3 finishes, and the germline J gene fills in the end. The chain has TRBV20-1 and TRBJ1-1, with no clear D. Trimming took off 6 bases at V and 3 bases at J, with 17 bases between the two ends. The CDR3 length is 14 residues. Germline loops: CDR1 DFQATT, CDR2 SNEGSKA (reference sequence). The sequenced CDR3 bases are TGCAGTGCGCCGACCCTTATCCGGGACACTGAA. The encoded protein is CSAPTLIRDTE. The entire CDR3 reads CSAPTLIRDTEAFF.

Regarding this clone: The read finishes 3 residues shy of the CDR3 end, and the germline J gene is used to complete it. The rearrangement uses TRBV2 and TRBJ2-2, with D unresolved. Germline-derived CDR1 and CDR2 are SNHLY and FYNNEI. The CDR3 covers 15 residues. Deletions cut 4 bases from V and 5 bases from J, with 14 bases between. CDR3 DNA, as far as it was read: TGTGCCAGCAGTGCATGGCCCTCGAGGACCGGGGAG. The encoded protein is CASSAWPSRTGE. The CDR3 as a whole reads CASSAWPSRTGELFF.

On this clone: The DNA ends 3 residues before the CDR3 does, and the rest of the CDR3 is filled in from the germline J gene. The V and J genes are TRBV7-7 and TRBJ2-2, with D possibly being TRBD2 (6 bases). Trimming removed 5 bases from V and 8 bases from J, with 15 bases in between. This CDR3 comprises 14 residues. Germline CDR1 is SSHAT and CDR2 is FNYEAQ (reference sequence). CDR3 sequence: CASSQRGEWGELFF. CDR3 DNA (partial): TGTGCCAGCAGCCAGCGCGGGGAGTGGGGGGAG.